The entry below describes one T cell receptor (beta chain). Antigen specificity is unknown. This specimen comes from a study of T cell responses to AZD1222 COVID-19 vaccine. Some clones are missing from TCRdb's copy, which holds only in-frame ones; the method was immunoSEQ multiplex PCR. The sample has fewer than 150,000 clones, roughly 88% seen once; the top ten hold more than 5.5%. Study results and caveats: Spike-specific TCR breadth and depth both grew after two AZD1222 doses. There were repertoire samples only from the period after the peak T cell response. Baseline serology detected seropositivity in only 6 or 7 AZD1222 recipients.

The sequencing used peripheral blood, collected 28 days after the second AZD1222 dose. This clonotype originated in an adult who received the AZD1222 COVID-19 vaccine.

CDR3 in amino acids: CASSYSWGGKGHF. The CDR3 nucleotides are TGTGCCAGCAGTTACTCGTGGGGGGGAAAGGGGCATTTT. V and J are TRBV6-2 or TRBV6-3 and TRBJ1-5, with D perhaps matching TRBD1 (5 bases). The CDR3 spans 13 residues. With 0 bases removed from V and 15 bases from J, the gap between germline ends came to 15 bases. The germline V gene encodes CDR1 MNHEY and CDR2 SVGEGT.